The rows below give T cell receptor beta chains drawn from one sample of a study of blood T cells in healthy people across ages. TCRdb called the 5' RACE reads again in MiXCR, with one record for every CDR3 protein. This table holds fewer than 900,000 distinct CDR3 sequences, 40% to 45% found once. The sequencing input was blood. These receptors were obtained from a woman aged 60 to 75 in good health. The CDR3 runs from the conserved cysteine through the conserved F or W. Each record gives: V gene, J gene, D gene, clone size, CDR3 protein, CDR3 DNA. The D gene is left open where the match is weak. Rows give clone size only sometimes, using once, few, many, or a class for an expanded clone.

V: TRBV9; J: TRBJ1-5; D: TRBD1; size: few; CDR3: CASSRTGGTSQPQHF; DNA: TGTGCCAGCAGTCGGACAGGGGGAACCAGCCAGCCCCAGCATTTT
V: TRBV20-1; J: TRBJ2-5; D: TRBD1; size: NA; CDR3: CSAMWTGEGWKTQYF; DNA: TGCAGTGCTATGTGGACAGGGGAGGGGTGGAAGACCCAGTACTTC
V: TRBV7-2; J: TRBJ2-1; D: TRBD1; size: many; CDR3: CASSLWVVRDRGTEQFF; DNA: TGTGCCAGCAGCTTATGGGTGGTTCGGGACAGGGGTACTGAGCAGTTCTTC
V: TRBV11-2; J: TRBJ2-7; D: NA; size: many; CDR3: CASSFRRDYEQYF; DNA: TGTGCCAGCAGCTTCAGGCGGGACTACGAGCAGTACTTC
V: TRBV27; J: TRBJ2-1; D: NA; size: NA; CDR3: CASSWGRHQETQFF; DNA: TGTGCCAGCAGTTGGGGACGGCACCAAGAGACCCAGTTCTTC
V: TRBV20-1; J: TRBJ2-7; D: NA; size: NA; CDR3: CSISSGKETRYF; DNA: TGCAGCATCTCATCCGGGAAGGAGACCCGGTACTTC
V: TRBV20-1; J: TRBJ2-7; D: TRBD2; size: NA; CDR3: CSAPRGLAGYEQYF; DNA: TGCAGTGCTCCCCGAGGACTAGCGGGCTACGAGCAGTACTTC
V: TRBV20-1; J: TRBJ1-2; D: TRBD1; size: NA; CDR3: CSAFLGTGYYQGYTF; DNA: TGCAGTGCCTTCCTTGGGACAGGGTATTATCAAGGCTACACCTTC
V: TRBV13; J: TRBJ2-7; D: NA; size: NA; CDR3: CASSFQVGGPTNEQYF; DNA: TGTGCCAGCAGCTTTCAGGTGGGGGGGCCGACGAATGAGCAGTACTTC
V: TRBV6-5; J: TRBJ1-1; D: TRBD1; size: NA; CDR3: CASSRRDRGKTEAFF; DNA: TGTGCCAGCAGTCGCCGGGACAGGGGGAAAACTGAAGCTTTCTTT
V: TRBV12-3/TRBV12-4; J: TRBJ2-5; D: NA; size: few; CDR3: CASSLKGTPQETQYF; DNA: TGTGCCAGCAGTTTAAAGGGGACACCCCAAGAGACCCAGTACTTC
V: TRBV29-1; J: TRBJ1-2; D: NA; size: NA; CDR3: CSVQPGTGDGYTF; DNA: TGCAGCGTTCAACCTGGGACTGGCGATGGCTACACCTTC
V: TRBV5-6; J: TRBJ1-4; D: NA; size: NA; CDR3: CASSLKPVATNEKLFF; DNA: TGTGCCAGCAGCTTGAAGCCCGTTGCAACTAATGAAAAACTGTTTTTT
V: TRBV20-1; J: TRBJ2-4; D: NA; size: few; CDR3: CSAKGRLGLLAKNIQYF; DNA: TGCAGTGCCAAGGGGAGACTAGGTCTTTTAGCCAAAAACATTCAGTACTTC
V: TRBV12-3/TRBV12-4; J: TRBJ1-2; D: NA; size: NA; CDR3: CASSLATGYGYTF; DNA: TGTGCCAGCAGTTTAGCGACAGGCTATGGCTACACCTTC
V: TRBV6-2/TRBV6-3; J: TRBJ2-7; D: NA; size: few; CDR3: CASSSRQMSSYELYF; DNA: TGTGCCAGCAGTTCGCGACAGATGAGCTCCTACGAGCTGTACTTC
V: TRBV20-1; J: TRBJ2-5; D: NA; size: few; CDR3: CSARRAVQETQYF; DNA: TGCAGTGCTAGAAGAGCGGTACAAGAGACCCAGTACTTC
V: TRBV3-1; J: TRBJ1-4; D: NA; size: few; CDR3: CASSQHFRANEKLFF; DNA: TGTGCCAGCAGCCAACATTTCAGGGCTAATGAAAAACTGTTTTTT